This T cell receptor (beta chain) was identified in a study of response to subunit inactivated influenza vaccine. Study-wide findings and caveats: The authors offered the suggestion that each seasonal influenza vaccination recruits few new T cells.

In the case of this clonotype: Its antigen is unknown.

TCRdb re-called the RT-PCR reads through MiXCR, storing one row per CDR3 protein. The table shows roughly 700,000 distinct CDR3 sequences, with approximately 15% occurring only once. The CDR3 is 15 amino acids. The germline V gene encodes CDR1 MNHEY and CDR2 SVGAGI. Trimming removed 2 bases from V and 2 bases from J, with 12 bases in between. The sequence derives from a man in his fifties or sixties who received an inactivated influenza vaccine. The sample was PBMCs from blood, taken roughly 15 days before vaccination. The chain uses TRBV6-5 and TRBJ1-1; a weak D match, TRBD1 (6 bases). The CDR3 coding sequence is TGTGCCAGCAGTTACGGGACAAATGAAAACACTGAAGCTTTCTTT. Protein: CASSYGTNENTEAFF.